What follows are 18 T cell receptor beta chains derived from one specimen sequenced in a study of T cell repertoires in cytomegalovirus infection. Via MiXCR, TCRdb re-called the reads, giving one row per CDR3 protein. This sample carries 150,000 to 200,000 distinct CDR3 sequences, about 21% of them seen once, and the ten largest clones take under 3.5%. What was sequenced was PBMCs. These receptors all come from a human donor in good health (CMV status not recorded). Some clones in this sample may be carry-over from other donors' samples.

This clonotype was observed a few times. The CDR3 DNA is TGTGCCAGTAGGGATCCAGGGGAGGGAGAAAAACTGTTTTTT. This encodes CASRDPGEGEKLFF. This chain uses TRBV19 with TRBJ1-4, with a possible D match to TRBD1 (6 bases). The germline V gene encodes CDR1 LNHDA and CDR2 SQIVND (reference sequence). The CDR3 contains 14 residues. The V end was cut by 6 bases, the J end by 8 bases, with 16 bases between. Supplemented by reference TRBV19 and TRBJ1-4, the full variable domain reads DGGITQSPKYLFRKEGQNVTLSCEQNLNHDAMYWYRQDPGQGLRLIYYSQIVNDFQKGDIAEGYSVSREKKESFPLTVTSAQKNPTAFYLCASRDPGEGEKLFFGSGTQLSVL.

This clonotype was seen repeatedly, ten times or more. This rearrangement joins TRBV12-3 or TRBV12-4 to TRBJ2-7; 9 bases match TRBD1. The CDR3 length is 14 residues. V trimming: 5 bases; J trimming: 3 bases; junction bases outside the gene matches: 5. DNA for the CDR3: TGTGCCAGCAGTAAGACAGGGGGAATCTACGAGCAGTACTTC. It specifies CASSKTGGIYEQYF.

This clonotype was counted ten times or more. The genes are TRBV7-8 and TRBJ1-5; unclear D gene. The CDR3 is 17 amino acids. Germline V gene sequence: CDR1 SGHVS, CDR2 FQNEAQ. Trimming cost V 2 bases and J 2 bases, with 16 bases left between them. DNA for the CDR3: TGTGCCAGCAGCTTAAATTCCCGCGACCATGGCAATCAGCCCCAGCATTTT. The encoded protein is CASSLNSRDHGNQPQHF.

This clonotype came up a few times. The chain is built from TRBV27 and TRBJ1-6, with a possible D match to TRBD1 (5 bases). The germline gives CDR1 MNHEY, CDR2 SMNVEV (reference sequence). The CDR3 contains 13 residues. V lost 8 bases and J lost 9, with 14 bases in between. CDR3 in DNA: TGTGCCAGCGCTCAGGCAAGGGGTTCACCCCTCCACTTT. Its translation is CASAQARGSPLHF.

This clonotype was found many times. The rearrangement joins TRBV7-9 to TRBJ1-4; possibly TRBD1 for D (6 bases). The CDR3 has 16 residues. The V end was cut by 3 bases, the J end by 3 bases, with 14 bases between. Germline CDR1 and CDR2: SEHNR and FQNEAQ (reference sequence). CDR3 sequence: CASSLARGWANEKLFF. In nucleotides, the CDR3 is TGTGCCAGCAGCTTGGCGAGGGGGTGGGCTAATGAAAAACTGTTTTTT.

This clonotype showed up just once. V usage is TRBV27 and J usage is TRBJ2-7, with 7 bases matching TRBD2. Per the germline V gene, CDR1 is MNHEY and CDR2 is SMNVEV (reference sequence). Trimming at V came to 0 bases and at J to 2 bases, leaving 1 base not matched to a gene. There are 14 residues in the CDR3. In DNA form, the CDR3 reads TGTGCCAGCAGTTTATCGGGGGGGACCTACGAGCAGTACTTC. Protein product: CASSLSGGTYEQYF.

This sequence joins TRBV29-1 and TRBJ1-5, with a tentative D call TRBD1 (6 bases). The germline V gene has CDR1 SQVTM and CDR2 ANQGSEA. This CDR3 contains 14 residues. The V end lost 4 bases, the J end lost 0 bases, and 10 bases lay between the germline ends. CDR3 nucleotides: TGCAGCGTTGTCTACAGGGATAGCAATCAGCCCCAGCATTTT. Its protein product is CSVVYRDSNQPQHF.

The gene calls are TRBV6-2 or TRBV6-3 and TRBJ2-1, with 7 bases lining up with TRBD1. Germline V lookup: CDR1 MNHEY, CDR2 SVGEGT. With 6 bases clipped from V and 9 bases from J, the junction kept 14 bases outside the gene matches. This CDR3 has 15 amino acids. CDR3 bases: TGTGCCAGCAGGCGCGACAGGGTTCCCCAGAGTGAGCAGTTCTTC. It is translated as CASRRDRVPQSEQFF.

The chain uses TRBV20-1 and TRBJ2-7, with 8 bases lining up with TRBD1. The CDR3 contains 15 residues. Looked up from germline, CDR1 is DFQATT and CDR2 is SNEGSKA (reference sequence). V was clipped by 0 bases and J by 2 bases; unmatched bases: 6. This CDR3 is CSARDLGQAPYEQYF. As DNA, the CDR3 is TGCAGTGCTAGAGATTTGGGACAGGCACCCTACGAGCAGTACTTC.

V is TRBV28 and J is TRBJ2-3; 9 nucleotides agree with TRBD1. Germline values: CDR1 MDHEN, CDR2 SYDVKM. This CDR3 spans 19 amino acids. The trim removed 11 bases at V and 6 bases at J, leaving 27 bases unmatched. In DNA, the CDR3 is TGTGCCCCCGCTATCCTGGGACAGGGCGTGTTCGTCCGCAAGGATACGCAGTATTTT. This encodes CAPAILGQGVFVRKDTQYF.

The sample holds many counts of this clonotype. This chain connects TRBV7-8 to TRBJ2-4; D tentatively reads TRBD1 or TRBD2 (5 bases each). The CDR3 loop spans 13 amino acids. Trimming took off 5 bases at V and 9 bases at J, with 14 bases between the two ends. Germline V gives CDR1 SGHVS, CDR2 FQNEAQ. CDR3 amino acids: CASSPRDAGIQYF. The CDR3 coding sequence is TGTGCCAGCAGCCCCAGGGATGCGGGCATTCAGTACTTC.

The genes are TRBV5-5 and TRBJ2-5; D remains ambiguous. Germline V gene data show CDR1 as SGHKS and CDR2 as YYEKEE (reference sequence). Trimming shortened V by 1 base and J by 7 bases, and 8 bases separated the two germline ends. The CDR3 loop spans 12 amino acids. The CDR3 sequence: CASSLTGGTQYF. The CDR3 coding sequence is TGTGCCAGCAGCTTGACGGGTGGGACCCAGTACTTC.

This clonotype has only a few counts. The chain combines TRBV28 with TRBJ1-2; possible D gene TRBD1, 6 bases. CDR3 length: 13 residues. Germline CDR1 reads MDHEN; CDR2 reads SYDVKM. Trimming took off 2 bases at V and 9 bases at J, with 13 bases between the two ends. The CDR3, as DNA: TGTGCCAGCAGTTTAGCCGGGGGCAGAAGCTACACCTTC. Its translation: CASSLAGGRSYTF.

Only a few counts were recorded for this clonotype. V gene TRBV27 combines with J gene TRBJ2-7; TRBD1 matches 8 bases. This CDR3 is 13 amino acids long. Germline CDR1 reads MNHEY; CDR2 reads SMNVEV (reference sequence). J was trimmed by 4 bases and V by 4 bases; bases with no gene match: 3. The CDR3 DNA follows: TGTGCCAGCAGTTATGGGACAGGTTACGAGCAGTACTTC. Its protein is CASSYGTGYEQYF.

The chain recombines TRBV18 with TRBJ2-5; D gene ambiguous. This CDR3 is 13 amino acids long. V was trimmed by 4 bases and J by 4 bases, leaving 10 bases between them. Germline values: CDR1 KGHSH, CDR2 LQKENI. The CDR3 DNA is TGTGCCAGCTCACGCGACCGGCTAGAGACCCAGTACTTC. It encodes CASSRDRLETQYF.

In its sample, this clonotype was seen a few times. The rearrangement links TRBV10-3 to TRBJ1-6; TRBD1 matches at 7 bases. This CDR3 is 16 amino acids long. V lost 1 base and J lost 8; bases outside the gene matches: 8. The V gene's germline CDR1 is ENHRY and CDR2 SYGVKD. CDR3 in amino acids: CAISEFKARGDSPLHF. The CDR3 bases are TGTGCCATCAGTGAGTTCAAAGCCAGGGGGGATTCACCCCTCCACTTT.

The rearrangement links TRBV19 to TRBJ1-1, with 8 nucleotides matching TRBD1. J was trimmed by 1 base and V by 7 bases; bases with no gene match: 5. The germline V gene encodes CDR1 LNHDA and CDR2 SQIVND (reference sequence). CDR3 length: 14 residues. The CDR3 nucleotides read TGTGCCAGTACCCGACAGGGGAAGAACACTGAAGCTTTCTTT. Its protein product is CASTRQGKNTEAFF.

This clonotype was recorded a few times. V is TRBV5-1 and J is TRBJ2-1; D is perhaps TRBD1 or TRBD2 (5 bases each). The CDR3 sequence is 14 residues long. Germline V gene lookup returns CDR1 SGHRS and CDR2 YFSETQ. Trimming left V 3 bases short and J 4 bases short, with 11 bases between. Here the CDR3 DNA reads TGCGCCAGCAGCTCCCGGGACGGATACAATGAGCAGTTCTTC. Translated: CASSSRDGYNEQFF.